The rows below give T cell receptor beta chains drawn from one sample of a study of T cells after yellow fever vaccination. TCRdb passed the 5' RACE reads through MiXCR, listing each CDR3 protein once. The table shows 350,000 to 450,000 distinct CDR3 sequences, with around 6.5% occurring only once. Here the sequenced sample was PBMCs, taken 5 days after the yellow fever booster vaccination. The source of these receptors is a young man who received the YFV17D yellow fever vaccine. Both conserved end residues are part of each CDR3. The D gene is left open where the match is weak. The size of a clone is reported for some rows only, either as once, few or many, or as a class for expanded clones.

v_gene: TRBV12-3/TRBV12-4; abundance: many; j_gene: TRBJ2-2; d_gene: TRBD2; CDR3nt: TGTGCCAGCAGTTCTGCGGGAGGGATGGCATCCGGGGAGCTGTTTTTT; CDR3aa: CASSSAGGMASGELFF
v_gene: TRBV12-3/TRBV12-4; abundance: few; j_gene: TRBJ2-7; d_gene: -; CDR3nt: TGTGCCAGCAGTTTACGGGGGAGTGCCATCGAGCAGTACTTC; CDR3aa: CASSLRGSAIEQYF
v_gene: TRBV25-1; abundance: few; j_gene: TRBJ1-2; d_gene: -; CDR3nt: TGTGCCAGCAGTGACCGACAGTTTTATGGCTACACCTTC; CDR3aa: CASSDRQFYGYTF
v_gene: TRBV20-1; abundance: -; j_gene: TRBJ2-7; d_gene: TRBD2; CDR3nt: TGCAGTGCCCTGGGACTAGTAGTTTCCTACGAGCAGTACTTC; CDR3aa: CSALGLVVSYEQYF
v_gene: TRBV7-2; abundance: many; j_gene: TRBJ2-5; d_gene: -; CDR3nt: TGTGCCAGCAGCTTAGACAATAAAGAGACCCAGTACTTC; CDR3aa: CASSLDNKETQYF
v_gene: TRBV29-1; abundance: -; j_gene: TRBJ1-2; d_gene: TRBD1; CDR3nt: TGCAGCGTTTCGGGTAGACAGGGGGGAAAAGGCTACACCTTC; CDR3aa: CSVSGRQGGKGYTF
v_gene: TRBV5-1; abundance: few; j_gene: TRBJ2-7; d_gene: TRBD1; CDR3nt: TGCGCCAGCAGCCCGAGGACAGGGGTCATAGTCGAGCAGTACTTC; CDR3aa: CASSPRTGVIVEQYF
v_gene: TRBV5-1; abundance: -; j_gene: TRBJ2-5; d_gene: -; CDR3nt: TGCGCCAGCAGCTTGGGGGTTGTAGGGGAGACCCAGTACTTC; CDR3aa: CASSLGVVGETQYF
v_gene: TRBV12-3/TRBV12-4; abundance: -; j_gene: TRBJ2-2; d_gene: TRBD2; CDR3nt: TGTGCCAGCAGGGGTAGCGGGAGATACAACACCGGGGAGCTGTTTTTT; CDR3aa: CASRGSGRYNTGELFF
v_gene: TRBV20-1; abundance: few; j_gene: TRBJ2-7; d_gene: -; CDR3nt: TGCAGTGCTCGCGCCGATTTAAGCGCCTACGAGCAGTACTTC; CDR3aa: CSARADLSAYEQYF
v_gene: TRBV12-3/TRBV12-4; abundance: -; j_gene: TRBJ1-2; d_gene: -; CDR3nt: TGTGCCAGCAGCAGCGGCAGGGTCTATGGCTACACCTTC; CDR3aa: CASSSGRVYGYTF
v_gene: TRBV11-2; abundance: many; j_gene: TRBJ2-7; d_gene: TRBD2; CDR3nt: TGTGCCAGCAGTCAAAGTATAGCGGGAGATTCCCACGAGCAGTACTTC; CDR3aa: CASSQSIAGDSHEQYF
v_gene: TRBV27; abundance: -; j_gene: TRBJ2-1; d_gene: TRBD2; CDR3nt: TGTGCCAGCAGTTTATTTTCGGGGGGTGCCTACAATGAGCAGTTCTTC; CDR3aa: CASSLFSGGAYNEQFF
v_gene: TRBV5-8; abundance: many; j_gene: TRBJ1-5; d_gene: -; CDR3nt: TGTGCCAGCAGCTGGGGGGAAGGTCAGCCCCAGCATTTT; CDR3aa: CASSWGEGQPQHF
v_gene: TRBV28; abundance: -; j_gene: TRBJ2-7; d_gene: -; CDR3nt: TGTGCCAGCAGTTTACTGGAGTACGAGCAGTACTTC; CDR3aa: CASSLLEYEQYF
v_gene: TRBV15; abundance: few; j_gene: TRBJ2-7; d_gene: -; CDR3nt: TGTGCCACCAGCAGAAACCCGGGTGAGAAAACGGCCTACGAGCAGTACTTC; CDR3aa: CATSRNPGEKTAYEQYF
v_gene: TRBV14; abundance: -; j_gene: TRBJ2-3; d_gene: TRBD2; CDR3nt: TGTGCCAGCAGCCAAGATGCGCCGGGACTAGCGGGCACTAGCACAGATACGCAGTATTTT; CDR3aa: CASSQDAPGLAGTSTDTQYF
v_gene: TRBV3-1; abundance: -; j_gene: TRBJ1-5; d_gene: TRBD1; CDR3nt: TGTGCCAGCAGCCCGAATACGGGACAGAACCAGCCCCAGCATTTT; CDR3aa: CASSPNTGQNQPQHF
v_gene: TRBV6-5; abundance: -; j_gene: TRBJ2-7; d_gene: TRBD2; CDR3nt: TGTGCCAGCAGTTACCCGGTAGCGGGCGGACCAAGCTCCTACGAGCAGTACTTC; CDR3aa: CASSYPVAGGPSSYEQYF
v_gene: TRBV12-3/TRBV12-4; abundance: many; j_gene: TRBJ2-5; d_gene: TRBD1; CDR3nt: TGTGCCAGCAGCGCCGGGACAGGAGAGACCCAGTACTTC; CDR3aa: CASSAGTGETQYF
v_gene: TRBV5-1; abundance: many; j_gene: TRBJ2-2; d_gene: -; CDR3nt: TGCGCTTCTTTCGGACTACCTGGCACCGGGGAGCTGTTTTTT; CDR3aa: CASFGLPGTGELFF
v_gene: TRBV12-3/TRBV12-4; abundance: -; j_gene: TRBJ2-4; d_gene: -; CDR3nt: TGTGCCAGCAGTTTAGCGCGGGCGATAGGAGCCAAAAACATTCAGTACTTC; CDR3aa: CASSLARAIGAKNIQYF
v_gene: TRBV20-1; abundance: many; j_gene: TRBJ2-1; d_gene: -; CDR3nt: TGCAGTGCTACCGCAGCACGGGGATACAATGAGCAGTTCTTC; CDR3aa: CSATAARGYNEQFF
v_gene: TRBV11-2; abundance: -; j_gene: TRBJ1-6; d_gene: TRBD1; CDR3nt: TGTGCCAGCAGCTCACAGGGGGCGTCGGCATCACCCCTCCACTTT; CDR3aa: CASSSQGASASPLHF
v_gene: TRBV7-9; abundance: many; j_gene: TRBJ2-7; d_gene: -; CDR3nt: TGTGCCAGCAGCTTAGAACCAGCAAACGAGCAGTACTTC; CDR3aa: CASSLEPANEQYF
v_gene: TRBV27; abundance: few; j_gene: TRBJ1-6; d_gene: -; CDR3nt: TGTGCCAGCAAGGAATTGACAGTGACTAATTCACCCCTCCACTTT; CDR3aa: CASKELTVTNSPLHF
v_gene: TRBV5-5; abundance: -; j_gene: TRBJ2-1; d_gene: -; CDR3nt: TGTGCCAGCAGCTTCTGGACTAACAATGAGCAGTTCTTC; CDR3aa: CASSFWTNNEQFF
v_gene: TRBV4-1; abundance: few; j_gene: TRBJ2-1; d_gene: TRBD1; CDR3nt: TGCGCCAGCAGCCATCCCTCCGATGGACAGGGGGCTGAGCAGTTCTTC; CDR3aa: CASSHPSDGQGAEQFF
v_gene: TRBV7-9; abundance: many; j_gene: TRBJ2-7; d_gene: -; CDR3nt: TGTGCCAGCAGCCGGGACCACTACGAGCAGTACTTC; CDR3aa: CASSRDHYEQYF
v_gene: TRBV4-3; abundance: -; j_gene: TRBJ1-5; d_gene: -; CDR3nt: TGCGCCAGCAGCCAAGAGATCGGGGGCTCTCAGCCCCAGCATTTT; CDR3aa: CASSQEIGGSQPQHF
v_gene: TRBV10-3; abundance: few; j_gene: TRBJ2-5; d_gene: -; CDR3nt: TGTGCCATCAGTGCTAACCTTCAGGGAGGAGAGACCCAGTACTTC; CDR3aa: CAISANLQGGETQYF
v_gene: TRBV6-1; abundance: -; j_gene: TRBJ2-1; d_gene: TRBD2; CDR3nt: TGTGCCAGCAGTCCCTGGACTAGCGGACCCAATTACAATGAGCAGTTCTTC; CDR3aa: CASSPWTSGPNYNEQFF
v_gene: TRBV28; abundance: many; j_gene: TRBJ2-7; d_gene: -; CDR3nt: TGTGCCAGCAGTACAACCGGGGGGCAAGGGCAGTACTTC; CDR3aa: CASSTTGGQGQYF
v_gene: TRBV18; abundance: few; j_gene: TRBJ2-7; d_gene: -; CDR3nt: TGTGCCAGCTCACAGACCTTTGGGGGGGCTTACGAGCAGTACTTC; CDR3aa: CASSQTFGGAYEQYF
v_gene: TRBV12-3/TRBV12-4; abundance: -; j_gene: TRBJ2-3; d_gene: -; CDR3nt: TGTGCCAGCACCACAAGGGGGGCGGATACGCAGTATTTT; CDR3aa: CASTTRGADTQYF
v_gene: TRBV27; abundance: many; j_gene: TRBJ2-7; d_gene: -; CDR3nt: TGTGCCAGCATCCTCCTCTACGAGCAGTACTTC; CDR3aa: CASILLYEQYF
v_gene: TRBV28; abundance: many; j_gene: TRBJ2-1; d_gene: -; CDR3nt: TGTGCCAGCAGTTTACCCCAGGAAACTCTGAATGAGCAGTTCTTC; CDR3aa: CASSLPQETLNEQFF
v_gene: TRBV5-1; abundance: many; j_gene: TRBJ2-7; d_gene: -; CDR3nt: TGCGCCAGCAGGCGGGACCCACCCTACGAGCAGTACTTC; CDR3aa: CASRRDPPYEQYF
v_gene: TRBV10-3; abundance: -; j_gene: TRBJ2-1; d_gene: -; CDR3nt: TGTGCCATCAGTGATCGACAGGTCTTTCCGTCCGATAAGGGGCGGACCTCCTACAATGAGCAGTTCTTC; CDR3aa: CAISDRQVFPSDKGRTSYNEQFF
v_gene: TRBV7-9; abundance: few; j_gene: TRBJ1-1; d_gene: -; CDR3nt: TGTGCCAGCTCTCGGGTGGGGGTTACGAACACTGAAGCTTTCTTT; CDR3aa: CASSRVGVTNTEAFF
v_gene: TRBV12-3/TRBV12-4; abundance: many; j_gene: TRBJ2-3; d_gene: TRBD2; CDR3nt: TGTGCCAGCAGCCTAAGCGGACTAGCGGGTGGGACGCAGTATTTT; CDR3aa: CASSLSGLAGGTQYF
v_gene: TRBV6-1; abundance: -; j_gene: TRBJ2-2; d_gene: -; CDR3nt: TGTGCCAGCAGTGAACAGGGGAACACCGGGGAGCTGTTTTTT; CDR3aa: CASSEQGNTGELFF
v_gene: TRBV20-1; abundance: many; j_gene: TRBJ2-3; d_gene: -; CDR3nt: TGCAGTGCGCGACGACTAGGGGGAGGAACTACAGATACGCAGTATTTT; CDR3aa: CSARRLGGGTTDTQYF
v_gene: TRBV25-1; abundance: few; j_gene: TRBJ2-2; d_gene: -; CDR3nt: TGTGCCAGCAGTGACCGGCAGGGGCCCGCCGGGGAGCTGTTTTTT; CDR3aa: CASSDRQGPAGELFF
v_gene: TRBV5-1; abundance: few; j_gene: TRBJ2-5; d_gene: -; CDR3nt: TGCGCCAGCAGCTTTGTCGGTGGAGAGACCCAGTACTTC; CDR3aa: CASSFVGGETQYF
v_gene: TRBV5-1; abundance: -; j_gene: TRBJ1-2; d_gene: TRBD1; CDR3nt: TGCGCCAGCAGCTGGGCCCAGCGGACAGGGTATGGCTACACCTTC; CDR3aa: CASSWAQRTGYGYTF
v_gene: TRBV10-3; abundance: few; j_gene: TRBJ2-7; d_gene: -; CDR3nt: TGTGCTGGAGGCCTAGCCCCCAACGAGCAGTACTTC; CDR3aa: CAGGLAPNEQYF
v_gene: TRBV20-1; abundance: -; j_gene: TRBJ2-3; d_gene: TRBD2; CDR3nt: TGCAGTGCTAGAGATCTGAGCGGGGGCACAGATACGCAGTATTTT; CDR3aa: CSARDLSGGTDTQYF
v_gene: TRBV6-2/TRBV6-3; abundance: few; j_gene: TRBJ2-5; d_gene: TRBD2; CDR3nt: TGTGCCAGCGACCAGGAGCGGGGGCAAGAGACCCAGTACTTC; CDR3aa: CASDQERGQETQYF
v_gene: TRBV20-1; abundance: -; j_gene: TRBJ2-7; d_gene: -; CDR3nt: TGCAGTGCTAGCTCCGGACAGTACTTCTCCTACGAGCAGTACTTC; CDR3aa: CSASSGQYFSYEQYF